The clone carrying this T cell receptor (beta chain) appeared once. The antigen remains unidentified. Germline V gene data show CDR1 as SEHNR and CDR2 as FQNEAQ (reference sequence). Losses at the gene ends were 5 bases for V and 5 bases for J; bases not matched to a gene: 11. The CDR3 is 17 amino acids. Only in-frame clones appear in the TCRdb table, and some are missing; sequencing was by immunoSEQ multiplex PCR. The data hold roughly 71,000 clones, with 60% to 80% observed a single time. This record comes from a study of OX40 agonist ivuxolimab in advanced cancers. Study details: In this cohort, patients received ivuxolimab, an agonistic anti-OX40 (CD134) antibody. Study-level findings and limits: The specificity for antigen of the expanded peripheral T cells was not determined.

This sequence was found in an adult with an advanced solid tumor such as melanoma, head and neck, liver or kidney cancer. Sequencing used CD4+ or CD8+ T cells sorted from blood, obtained in a trial of the OX40 agonist ivuxolimab. The V gene is TRBV7-9, the J gene TRBJ2-2; 10 nucleotides line up with TRBD2. For the CDR3, the DNA is TGTGCCAGCAGCCCGGGACTAGCGACCGGAGGTACCGGGGAGCTGTTTTTT. Protein: CASSPGLATGGTGELFF.